The clone carrying this TCR beta chain was picked up many times. The antigen remains undetermined. The sample belongs to a study of neurological immune-mediated disorders. Study-wide results and limits: None of the CDR3 amino acid sequences in expanded clones turned up in more than one subject, which points to private repertoires in all groups.

Described time point: longitudinal time-point 1 (baseline). Volunteers from a blood bank in Maryland, USA, constituted the healthy controls. This CDR3 is 14 amino acids long. V was pared by 5 bases and J by 10 bases, with 18 bases between. TCRdb analysed the 5' RACE reads with MiXCR anew, one entry per CDR3 protein. Of approximately 70,000 distinct CDR3 sequences in the sample, 10% were seen once. The genes are TRBV12-3 or TRBV12-4 and TRBJ2-1; the D gene is possibly TRBD1 (6 bases). The TCR sequence derives from a man younger than 45 in good health. Sequencing was performed on PBMCs. The CDR3 region is CASSPGQNLEEQFF. CDR3 nucleotide sequence: TGTGCCAGCAGTCCCGGACAGAACCTGGAGGAGCAGTTCTTC.